These 17 T cell receptor beta chains came from one sample sequenced in a study of T cell responses to AZD1222 COVID-19 vaccine. Only in-frame clones appear in the TCRdb table, and some are missing; sequencing was by immunoSEQ multiplex PCR. The data hold more than 85,000 clones, with over 75% observed a single time. The source material was peripheral blood, sampled on day 0 of MenACWY control vaccination. The receptors were sampled from an adult in good health.

The chain carries TRBV18 and TRBJ2-7; tentative D call: TRBD1 (6 bases). The CDR3 has 14 amino acids. V dropped 6 bases and J dropped 5 bases, with 17 bases sitting between them. From germline, CDR1 is KGHSH and CDR2 LQKENI. The CDR3 nucleotides are TGTGCCAGCTCCGAGGCCCAGGGGTCCCACGAGCAGTACTTC. Translated, it gives CASSEAQGSHEQYF.

DNA of the CDR3: TGTGCCAGCAGTCAAGGACGTCTTGGCTACACCTTC. Amino acid sequence: CASSQGRLGYTF. V usage is TRBV28 and J usage is TRBJ1-2; D remains unclear. The germline V gene encodes CDR1 MDHEN and CDR2 SYDVKM. The CDR3 sequence is 12 residues long. V lost 5 bases to trimming and J lost 7 bases, with 11 bases between them.

The chain joins TRBV4-2 to TRBJ2-2; D gene unclear. Trimming pared 0 bases from V and 5 bases from J, leaving 7 bases between. The CDR3 has 14 residues. The germline CDR1 and CDR2 sequences are LGHNA and YNFKEQ. The DNA of the CDR3 is TGTGCCAGCAGCCAAGATATGGGGACCGGGGAGCTGTTTTTT. Its protein is CASSQDMGTGELFF.

The genes are TRBV27 and TRBJ1-1, with D uncertain. The V gene lost 5 bases and the J gene lost 1 base, with 11 bases spanning the gap. Germline values: CDR1 MNHEY, CDR2 SMNVEV (reference sequence). The CDR3 is 14 amino acids. CDR3: CASSLYGPNTEAFF. CDR3 bases: TGTGCCAGCAGTCTCTATGGGCCGAACACTGAAGCTTTCTTT.

The chain combines TRBV24-1 with TRBJ1-1; D unresolved. CDR1 is KGHDR, CDR2 SFDVKD, per germline. The CDR3 sequence is 12 residues long. Trimming removed 5 bases at V and 8 bases at J, with 11 bases between. The CDR3 protein is CATSGFRGEAFF. CDR3 sequence (DNA): TGTGCCACCAGTGGATTCAGAGGAGAAGCTTTCTTT.

The chain recombines TRBV6-5 with TRBJ2-7; 7 bases align to TRBD2. The V gene's germline CDR1 is MNHEY and CDR2 SVGAGI. V trimming: 8 bases; J trimming: 0 bases; junction bases outside the gene matches: 4. The CDR3 runs 13 residues. Here the CDR3 reads CASSRTSSYEQYF. The CDR3 DNA reads TGTGCCAGCTCCCGGACTAGCTCCTACGAGCAGTACTTC.

The chain links TRBV5-6 to TRBJ1-6; D is unclear. Deletions cut 1 base from V and 0 bases from J, with 8 bases between. Per germline, CDR1 SGHDT and CDR2 YYEEEE. CDR3 length: 16 amino acids. The CDR3 reads CASSLRESSYNSPLHF. CDR3 DNA: TGTGCCAGCAGCTTGCGGGAGAGCTCCTATAATTCACCCCTCCACTTT.

The rearrangement links TRBV12-3 or TRBV12-4 to TRBJ1-5; possibly TRBD1 for D (6 bases). Deletions cut 6 bases from V and 4 bases from J, with 10 bases between. The CDR3 sequence is 13 residues long. The CDR3 region is CASSWDKNQPQHF. CDR3 nucleotide sequence: TGTGCCAGCAGCTGGGACAAGAATCAGCCCCAGCATTTT.

This sequence joins TRBV6-2 or TRBV6-3 and TRBJ2-7; a possible D gene is TRBD1 (5 bases). In germline, CDR1 is MNHEY, CDR2 SVGEGT. V dropped 2 bases and J dropped 3 bases, with 17 bases sitting between them. This CDR3 region has 16 residues. CDR3 sequence reads: CASSYTRTQLIYEQYF. DNA for the CDR3: TGTGCCAGCAGTTACACGCGGACACAGCTCATCTACGAGCAGTACTTC.

The chain combines TRBV6-5 with TRBJ1-5; D unclear. With 5 bases removed from V and 2 bases from J, the gap between germline ends came to 7 bases. The CDR3 is made up of 13 amino acids. Germline CDR1 reads MNHEY; CDR2 reads SVGAGI. CDR3 coding DNA: TGTGCCAGCAGTCGGATAGGCAATCAGCCCCAGCATTTT. Encoded protein: CASSRIGNQPQHF.

The V and J genes are TRBV4-1 and TRBJ1-5; 10 bases line up with TRBD1. The V and J ends lost 2 bases and 0 bases, in that order; junction bases with no gene match: 10. Per the germline V gene, CDR1 is MGHRA and CDR2 is YSYEKL. This CDR3 has 19 amino acids. CDR3 sequence reads: CASSQILGTGAGSNQPQHF. The CDR3, as DNA: TGCGCCAGCAGCCAAATATTGGGGACAGGGGCCGGTAGCAATCAGCCCCAGCATTTT.

This chain joins TRBV18 and TRBJ2-7, with D possibly TRBD2 on 5 matching bases. From germline, CDR1 is KGHSH and CDR2 LQKENI. The CDR3 is made up of 15 amino acids. V lost 0 bases to trimming and J lost 2 bases, with 11 bases between them. The CDR3 DNA is TGTGCCAGCTCACCACCGGAAAACGGGGCCTACGAGCAGTACTTC. Its translation: CASSPPENGAYEQYF.

The chain combines TRBV28 with TRBJ1-5; TRBD1 agrees at 9 bases. Trimming removed 6 bases from V and 2 bases from J; junction bases left unmatched: 8. Germline loops: CDR1 MDHEN, CDR2 SYDVKM. The CDR3 has 16 residues. The CDR3 coding sequence is TGTGCCAGCAGCGAGACAGGGGGGGTGGGCAATCAGCCCCAGCATTTT. Translation gives CASSETGGVGNQPQHF.

The chain is built from TRBV3-1 (or the pseudogene TRBV3-2) and TRBJ2-1; TRBD1 is a possible D gene (5 bases). Germline V gene data show CDR1 as LGHDT and CDR2 as YNNKEL (reference sequence). The CDR3 length is 14 residues. V lost 4 bases and J 7 bases, leaving 14 bases between the germline ends. The CDR3: CASSRKAGPNEQFF. CDR3 bases: TGTGCCAGCAGCCGCAAGGCAGGGCCGAATGAGCAGTTCTTC.

This clone has a single count. The J gene is TRBJ1-1, the V gene TRBV5-6, with D possibly matching TRBD1 (5 bases). This CDR3 has 16 residues. Germline loops: CDR1 SGHDT, CDR2 YYEEEE. Between the trimmed V and J ends, which lost 4 bases and 4 bases, there was a span of 20 bases. This chain's CDR3 is CASSPNRQAGGTEAFF. CDR3 in DNA: TGTGCCAGCAGCCCGAACAGACAAGCGGGGGGCACTGAAGCTTTCTTT. The variable domain in full, with the rest retrieved from reference TRBV5-6 and TRBJ1-1, is DAGVTQSPTHLIKTRGQQVTLRCSPKSGHDTVSWYQQALGQGPQFIFQYYEEEERQRGNFPDRFSGHQFPNYSSELNVNALLLGDSALYLCASSPNRQAGGTEAFFGQGTRLTVV.

The chain employs TRBV6-5 and TRBJ1-1; no clear D. CDR3 length equals 15 residues. CDR1 is MNHEY, CDR2 SVGAGI, per germline. V dropped 2 bases and J dropped 4 bases, with 14 bases sitting between them. This CDR3 reads CASSYTEAGSTEAFF. In DNA, the CDR3 is TGTGCCAGCAGTTACACAGAAGCGGGGAGCACTGAAGCTTTCTTT.

The chain has TRBV7-2 and TRBJ1-5; 11 bases fit TRBD1. CDR1 SGHTA and CDR2 FQGNSA come from the germline V gene. With V trimmed by 5 bases and J by 5 bases, 5 bases remained unmatched. The CDR3 is made up of 15 amino acids. Here the CDR3 reads CASSPGTGGYQPQHF. The CDR3 DNA sequence: TGTGCCAGCAGCCCGGGGACAGGGGGGTATCAGCCCCAGCATTTT.